This is a list of T cell receptor beta chains from one sample in a study of blood T cell repertoires in COVID-19. Profiling relied on immunoSEQ multiplex PCR, and the TCRdb table lists in-frame clones only, not all of them. The table includes around 50,000 clones, about 85% detected once. Sequencing input: peripheral blood. These receptors all come from an elderly woman with COVID-19, enrolled during active disease. Each CDR3 is given with its conserved first and last residue. A D gene is named only where the DNA matches it firmly.

TRBD2 | TRBJ2-7 | TRBV27 | CASSLQKGLAGGNEQYF | TGTGCCAGCAGTTTACAGAAGGGACTAGCGGGGGGGAACGAGCAGTACTTC
TRBD1 | TRBJ1-2 | TRBV5-1 | CASSLGAGGQRYGYTF | TGCGCCAGCAGCTTGGGGGCAGGGGGCCAGCGTTATGGCTACACCTTC
TRBD1 | TRBJ1-1 | TRBV19 | CASTGTGPQWGTEAFF | TGTGCTAGCACCGGGACAGGGCCTCAATGGGGCACTGAAGCTTTCTTT
. | TRBJ2-2 | TRBV4-1 | CASSLGPWRTGELFF | TGCGCCAGCAGCCTGGGGCCCTGGCGGACCGGGGAGCTGTTTTTT
. | TRBJ1-2 | TRBV5-8 | CASSLGRVGYTF | TGTGCCAGCAGCTTGGGACGGGTTGGCTACACCTTC
TRBD1 | TRBJ1-2 | TRBV7-9 | CASSPLRDRVHGYTF | TGTGCCAGCAGCCCGCTCCGGGACAGGGTCCATGGCTACACCTTC
TRBD1 | TRBJ1-1 | TRBV25-1 | CASRDRGEAFF | TGTGCCAGCAGAGACAGGGGAGAAGCTTTCTTT
. | TRBJ1-5 | TRBV19 | CASSITSTRNQPQHF | TGTGCCAGTAGTATCACTAGTACAAGAAATCAGCCCCAGCATTTT
. | TRBJ1-2 | TRBV5-6 | CASSSAAPNYGYTF | TGTGCCAGCAGCTCTGCGGCCCCGAACTATGGCTACACCTTC
TRBD2 | TRBJ2-3 | TRBV6-6 | CASSYRAGESTDTQYF | TGTGCCAGCAGTTACAGAGCGGGGGAGTCCACAGATACGCAGTATTTT
TRBD2 | TRBJ2-1 | TRBV18 | CASSPALAGYNEQFF | TGTGCCAGCTCACCGGCGCTAGCGGGTTACAATGAGCAGTTCTTC
TRBD2 | TRBJ2-2 | TRBV5-8 | CASSLVVAGVITGELFF | TGTGCCAGCAGCTTGGTAGTAGCGGGGGTGATCACCGGGGAGCTGTTTTTT
TRBD1 | TRBJ2-3 | TRBV6-6 | CAGQGALGTDTQYF | TGTGCCGGACAGGGGGCGCTTGGGACAGATACGCAGTATTTT
. | TRBJ1-5 | TRBV6-5 | CATLGRANQPQHF | TGTGCCACACTTGGGAGGGCCAATCAGCCCCAGCATTTT
. | TRBJ2-1 | TRBV2 | CASSEISVGLYNEQFF | TGTGCCAGCAGTGAAATTAGCGTAGGACTCTACAATGAGCAGTTCTTC
. | TRBJ1-2 | TRBV3-1/TRBV3-2 | CASSQRTTYGYTF | TGTGCCAGCAGCCAAAGGACAACCTATGGCTACACCTTC
. | TRBJ2-1 | TRBV6-5 | CASSYREEQFF | TGTGCCAGCAGTTACCGGGAAGAGCAGTTCTTC